This TCR beta chain emerged from a study of cytomegalovirus exposure and HLA in healthy donors. PCR employed 60 Vbeta and 13 Jbeta primers. Sequencing used immunoSEQ multiplex PCR; TCRdb keeps in-frame clones, though not all of them. The data hold 200,000 to 300,000 clones, with almost 85% observed a single time. V lost 2 bases to trimming and J lost 4 bases, with 17 bases between them. Per germline, CDR1 MDHEN and CDR2 SYDVKM. The CDR3 spans 16 residues. All the people who gave samples were healthy bone marrow donors. V gene TRBV28 combines with J gene TRBJ2-5; tentatively, D is TRBD2 (6 bases). The TCR comes from a middle-aged woman in good health and CMV-seropositive. The sequenced sample consisted of PBMCs. CDR3 nucleotide sequence: TGTGCCAGCAGTTTACCTGACATAGGAGGGGCAGAGACCCAGTACTTC. This sequence encodes CASSLPDIGGAETQYF.